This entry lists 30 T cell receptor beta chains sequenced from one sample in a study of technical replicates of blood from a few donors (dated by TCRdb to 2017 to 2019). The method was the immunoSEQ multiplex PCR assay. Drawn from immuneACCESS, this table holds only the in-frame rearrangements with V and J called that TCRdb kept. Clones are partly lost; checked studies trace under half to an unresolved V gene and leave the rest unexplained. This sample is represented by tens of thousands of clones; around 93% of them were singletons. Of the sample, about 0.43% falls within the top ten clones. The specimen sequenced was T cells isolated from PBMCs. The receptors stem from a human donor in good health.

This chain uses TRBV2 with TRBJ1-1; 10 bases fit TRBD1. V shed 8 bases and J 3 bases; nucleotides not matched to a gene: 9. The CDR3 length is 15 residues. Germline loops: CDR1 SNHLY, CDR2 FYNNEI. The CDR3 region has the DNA TGTGCCAGCCGGGACAGGGGATCTCTGGACACTGAAGCTTTCTTT. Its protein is CASRDRGSLDTEAFF.

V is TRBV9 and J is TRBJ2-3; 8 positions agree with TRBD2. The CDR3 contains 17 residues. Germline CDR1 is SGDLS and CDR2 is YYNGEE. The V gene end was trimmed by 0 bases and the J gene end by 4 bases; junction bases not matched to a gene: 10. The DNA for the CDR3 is TGTGCCAGCAGCGTAGTGGGTTGGCGGGAGGTCCCAGATACGCAGTATTTT. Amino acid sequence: CASSVVGWREVPDTQYF. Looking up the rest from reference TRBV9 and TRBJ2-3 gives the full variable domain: DSGVTQTPKHLITATGQRVTLRCSPRSGDLSVYWYQQSLDQGLQFLIQYYNGEERAKGNILERFSAQQFPDLHSELNLSSLELGDSALYFCASSVVGWREVPDTQYFGPGTRLTVL.

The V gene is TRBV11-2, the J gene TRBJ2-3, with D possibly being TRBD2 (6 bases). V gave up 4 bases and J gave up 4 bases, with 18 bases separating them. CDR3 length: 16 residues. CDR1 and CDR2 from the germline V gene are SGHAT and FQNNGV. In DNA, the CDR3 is TGTGCCAGCAGCTCCCCTACTAGCTTGGGCGCAGATACGCAGTATTTT. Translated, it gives CASSSPTSLGADTQYF.

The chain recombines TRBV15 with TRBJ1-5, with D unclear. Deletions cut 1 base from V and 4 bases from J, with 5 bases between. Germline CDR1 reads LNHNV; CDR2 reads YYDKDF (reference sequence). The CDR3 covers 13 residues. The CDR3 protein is CATSRGGNQPQHF. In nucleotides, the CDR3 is TGTGCCACCAGCAGAGGCGGAAATCAGCCCCAGCATTTT.

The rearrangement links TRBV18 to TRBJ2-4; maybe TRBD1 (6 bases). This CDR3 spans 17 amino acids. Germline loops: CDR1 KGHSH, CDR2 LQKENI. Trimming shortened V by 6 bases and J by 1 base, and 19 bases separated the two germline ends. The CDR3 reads CASSLNFDRTAKNIQYF. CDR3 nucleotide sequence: TGTGCCAGCTCGCTCAACTTCGACAGGACCGCCAAAAACATTCAGTACTTC.

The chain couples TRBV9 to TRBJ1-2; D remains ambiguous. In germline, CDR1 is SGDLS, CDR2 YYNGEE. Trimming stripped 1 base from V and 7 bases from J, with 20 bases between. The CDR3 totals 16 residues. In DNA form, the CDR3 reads TGTGCCAGCAGCGTAAATCACAGACCGCTTGGGTCTGGCTACACCTTC. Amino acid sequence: CASSVNHRPLGSGYTF.

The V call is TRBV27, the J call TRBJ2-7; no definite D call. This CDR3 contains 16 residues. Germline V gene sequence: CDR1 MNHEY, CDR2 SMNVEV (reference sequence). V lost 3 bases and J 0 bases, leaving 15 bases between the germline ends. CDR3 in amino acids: CASSFQTVPGSYEQYF. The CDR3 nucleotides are TGTGCCAGCAGTTTCCAGACCGTACCGGGCTCCTACGAGCAGTACTTC.

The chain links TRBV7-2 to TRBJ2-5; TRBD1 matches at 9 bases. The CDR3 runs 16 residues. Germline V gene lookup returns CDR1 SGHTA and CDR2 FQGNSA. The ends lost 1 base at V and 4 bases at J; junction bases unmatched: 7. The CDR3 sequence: CASSLGGQGGLETQYF. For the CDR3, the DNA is TGTGCCAGCAGCTTAGGGGGACAGGGTGGGTTAGAGACCCAGTACTTC.

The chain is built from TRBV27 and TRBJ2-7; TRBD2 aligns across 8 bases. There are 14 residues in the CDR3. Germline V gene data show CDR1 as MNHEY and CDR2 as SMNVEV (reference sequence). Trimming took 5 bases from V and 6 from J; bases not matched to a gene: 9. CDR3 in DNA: TGTGCCAGCAGTGTGGGACTAGTTGCTGCCGAGCAGTACTTC. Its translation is CASSVGLVAAEQYF.

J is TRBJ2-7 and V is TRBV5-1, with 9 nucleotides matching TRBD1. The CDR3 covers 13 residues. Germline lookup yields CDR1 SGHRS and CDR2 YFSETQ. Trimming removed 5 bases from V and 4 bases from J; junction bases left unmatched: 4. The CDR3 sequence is CASRRQGVYEQYF. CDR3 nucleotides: TGCGCCAGCAGGCGACAGGGGGTGTACGAGCAGTACTTC.

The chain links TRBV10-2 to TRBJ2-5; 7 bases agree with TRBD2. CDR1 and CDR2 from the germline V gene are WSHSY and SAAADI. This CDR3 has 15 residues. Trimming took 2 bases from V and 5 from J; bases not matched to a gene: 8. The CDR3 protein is CASSEGSGLLETQYF. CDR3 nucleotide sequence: TGCGCCAGCAGTGAGGGTAGCGGGCTGCTGGAGACCCAGTACTTC.

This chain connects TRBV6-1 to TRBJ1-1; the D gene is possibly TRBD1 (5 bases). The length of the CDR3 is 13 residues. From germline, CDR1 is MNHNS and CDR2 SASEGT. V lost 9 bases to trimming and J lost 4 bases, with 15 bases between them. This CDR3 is CASLFRQPTEAFF. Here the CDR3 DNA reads TGTGCCAGTCTTTTTCGACAGCCCACTGAAGCTTTCTTT.

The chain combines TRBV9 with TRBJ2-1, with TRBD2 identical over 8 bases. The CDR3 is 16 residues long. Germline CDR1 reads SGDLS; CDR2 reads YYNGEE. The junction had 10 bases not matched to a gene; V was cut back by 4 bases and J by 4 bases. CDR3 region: CASSLKTSGPYNEQFF. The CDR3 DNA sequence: TGTGCCAGCAGCCTAAAAACTAGCGGCCCATACAATGAGCAGTTCTTC.

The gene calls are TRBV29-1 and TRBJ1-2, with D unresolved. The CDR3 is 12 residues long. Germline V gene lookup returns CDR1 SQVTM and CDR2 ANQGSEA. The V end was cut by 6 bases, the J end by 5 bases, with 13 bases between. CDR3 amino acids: CSVGESGYGYTF. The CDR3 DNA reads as TGCAGCGTCGGGGAATCCGGTTATGGCTACACCTTC. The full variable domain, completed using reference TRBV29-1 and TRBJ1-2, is SAVISQKPSRDICQRGTSLTIQCQVDSQVTMMFWYRQQPGQSLTLIATANQGSEATYESGFVIDKFPISRPNLTFSTLTVSNMSPEDSSIYLCSVGESGYGYTFGSGTRLTVV.

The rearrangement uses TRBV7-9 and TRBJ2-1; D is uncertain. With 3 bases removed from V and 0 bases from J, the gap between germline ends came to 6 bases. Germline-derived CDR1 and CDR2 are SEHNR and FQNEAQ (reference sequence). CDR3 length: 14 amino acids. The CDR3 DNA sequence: TGTGCCAGCAGCTTGCAGGACTCCTACAATGAGCAGTTCTTC. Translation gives CASSLQDSYNEQFF.

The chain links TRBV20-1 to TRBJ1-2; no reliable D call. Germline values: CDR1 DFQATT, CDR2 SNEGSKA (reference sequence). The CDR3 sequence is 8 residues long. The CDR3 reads CRSDGYTF. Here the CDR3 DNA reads TGCAGGTCGGATGGCTACACCTTC.

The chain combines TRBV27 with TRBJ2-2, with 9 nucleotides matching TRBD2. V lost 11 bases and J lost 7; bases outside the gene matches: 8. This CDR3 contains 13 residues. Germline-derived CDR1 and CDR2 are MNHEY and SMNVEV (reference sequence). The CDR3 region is CAARTSGHGELFF. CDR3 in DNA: TGTGCCGCTAGAACTAGCGGGCACGGGGAGCTGTTTTTT.

CDR3 amino acids: CAIGQGSYEQYF. The CDR3 nucleotides read TGTGCCATCGGACAGGGGTCCTACGAGCAGTACTTC. The chain is built from TRBV10-3 and TRBJ2-7; TRBD1 aligns across 9 bases. J gave up 1 base and V 8 bases, and 0 bases lay outside the gene matches. This CDR3 is built from 12 residues. The germline V gene encodes CDR1 ENHRY and CDR2 SYGVKD.

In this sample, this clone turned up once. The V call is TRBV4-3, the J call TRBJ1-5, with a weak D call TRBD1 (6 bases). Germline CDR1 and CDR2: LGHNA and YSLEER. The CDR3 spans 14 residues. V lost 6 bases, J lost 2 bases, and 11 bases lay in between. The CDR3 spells CASSSGVGNQPQHF. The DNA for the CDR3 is TGCGCCAGCAGTTCAGGGGTCGGCAATCAGCCCCAGCATTTT.

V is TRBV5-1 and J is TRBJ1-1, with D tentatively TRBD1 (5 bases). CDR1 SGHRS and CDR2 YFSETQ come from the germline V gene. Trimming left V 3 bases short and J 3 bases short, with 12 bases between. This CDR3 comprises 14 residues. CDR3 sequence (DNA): TGCGCCAGCAGCTCTAGACAGAGAGACACTGAAGCTTTCTTT. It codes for CASSSRQRDTEAFF. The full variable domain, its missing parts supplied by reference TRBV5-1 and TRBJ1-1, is KAGVTQTPRYLIKTRGQQVTLSCSPISGHRSVSWYQQTPGQGLQFLFEYFSETQRNKGNFPGRFSGRQFSNSRSEMNVSTLELGDSALYLCASSSRQRDTEAFFGQGTRLTVV.

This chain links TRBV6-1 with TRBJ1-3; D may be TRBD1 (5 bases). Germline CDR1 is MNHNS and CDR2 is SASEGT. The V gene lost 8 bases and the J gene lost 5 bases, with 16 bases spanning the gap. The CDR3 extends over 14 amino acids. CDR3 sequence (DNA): TGTGCCAGCCGGCAGGGATCTTTTAGAAACACCATATATTTT. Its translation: CASRQGSFRNTIYF.

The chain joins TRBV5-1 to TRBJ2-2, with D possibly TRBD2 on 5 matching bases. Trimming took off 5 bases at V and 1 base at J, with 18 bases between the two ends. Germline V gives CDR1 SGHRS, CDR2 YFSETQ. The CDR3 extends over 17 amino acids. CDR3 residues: CASRFRTSGQNTGELFF. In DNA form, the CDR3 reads TGCGCCAGCAGATTTCGAACCAGCGGTCAGAACACCGGGGAGCTGTTTTTT. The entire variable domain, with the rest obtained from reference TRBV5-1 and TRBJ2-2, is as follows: KAGVTQTPRYLIKTRGQQVTLSCSPISGHRSVSWYQQTPGQGLQFLFEYFSETQRNKGNFPGRFSGRQFSNSRSEMNVSTLELGDSALYLCASRFRTSGQNTGELFFGEGSRLTVL.

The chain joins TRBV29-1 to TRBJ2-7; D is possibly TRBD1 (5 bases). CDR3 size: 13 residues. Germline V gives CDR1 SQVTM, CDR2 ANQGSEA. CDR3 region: CSIEVDSTAEQYF. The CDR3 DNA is TGCAGTATTGAAGTAGACAGTACTGCCGAGCAGTACTTC.

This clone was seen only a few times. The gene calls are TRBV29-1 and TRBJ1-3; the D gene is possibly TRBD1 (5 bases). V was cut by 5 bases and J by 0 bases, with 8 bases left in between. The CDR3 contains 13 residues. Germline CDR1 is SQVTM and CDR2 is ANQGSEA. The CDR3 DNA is TGCAGCGTTATCACAGGCTCTGGAAACACCATATATTTT. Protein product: CSVITGSGNTIYF.

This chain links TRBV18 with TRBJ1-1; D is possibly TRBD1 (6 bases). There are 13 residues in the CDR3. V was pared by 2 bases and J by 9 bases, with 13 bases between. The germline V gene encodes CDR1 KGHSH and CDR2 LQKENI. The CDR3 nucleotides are TGTGCCAGCTCACCAACTCGACAGGAGAAAGCTTTCTTT. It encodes CASSPTRQEKAFF.

This chain's CDR3 is CASSYRASYGYTF. CDR3 DNA: TGTGCCAGCAGTTACAGGGCCTCCTATGGCTACACCTTC. The chain is built from TRBV27 and TRBJ1-2; perhaps TRBD1 as D (6 bases). Germline CDR1 and CDR2: MNHEY and SMNVEV (reference sequence). The length of the CDR3 is 13 residues. V was clipped by 4 bases and J by 4 bases, with 10 bases between them.

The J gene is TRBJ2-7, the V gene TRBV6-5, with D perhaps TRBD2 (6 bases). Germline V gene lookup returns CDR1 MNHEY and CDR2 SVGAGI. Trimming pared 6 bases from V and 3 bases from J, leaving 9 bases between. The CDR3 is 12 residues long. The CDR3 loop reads CASSRGLYEQYF. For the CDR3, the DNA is TGTGCCAGCAGCCGGGGACTCTACGAGCAGTACTTC.

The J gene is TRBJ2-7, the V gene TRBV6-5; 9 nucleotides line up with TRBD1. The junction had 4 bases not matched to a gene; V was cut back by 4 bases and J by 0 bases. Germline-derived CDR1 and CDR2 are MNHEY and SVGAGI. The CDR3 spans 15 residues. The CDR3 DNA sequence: TGTGCCAGCAGTTTCGACAGGGGGAGCTCCTACGAGCAGTACTTC. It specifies CASSFDRGSSYEQYF.

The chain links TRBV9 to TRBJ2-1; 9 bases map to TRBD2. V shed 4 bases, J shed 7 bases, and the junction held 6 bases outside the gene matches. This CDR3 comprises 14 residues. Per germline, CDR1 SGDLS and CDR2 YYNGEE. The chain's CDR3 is CASSPSGAPNEQFF. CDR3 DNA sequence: TGTGCCAGCAGCCCTAGCGGGGCTCCGAATGAGCAGTTCTTC. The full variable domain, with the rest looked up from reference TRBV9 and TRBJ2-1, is DSGVTQTPKHLITATGQRVTLRCSPRSGDLSVYWYQQSLDQGLQFLIQYYNGEERAKGNILERFSAQQFPDLHSELNLSSLELGDSALYFCASSPSGAPNEQFFGPGTRLTVL.

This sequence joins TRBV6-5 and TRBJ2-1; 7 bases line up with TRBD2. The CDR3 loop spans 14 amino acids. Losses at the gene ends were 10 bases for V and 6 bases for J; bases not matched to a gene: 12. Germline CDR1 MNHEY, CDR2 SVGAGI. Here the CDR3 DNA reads TGTGCCACCGCGGCTTGGCGGGAGTCCAATGAGCAGTTCTTC. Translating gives CATAAWRESNEQFF.